The 2 T cell receptor beta chains below come from one sample, sequenced in a study of memory CD4+ T cells and cytomegalovirus serostatus. Measured with immunoSEQ multiplex PCR; TCRdb has only the in-frame clones, and not every one. The sample consists of 50,000 or so clones, about 80% of them appearing once. Single viable CD3+CD4+CD8-CD45RO+ cells were sorted as the memory CD4+ T cells. The sequenced sample was memory CD4+ T cells from blood. The receptors derive from an adult in good health and CMV-seropositive.

The chain joins TRBV6-6 to TRBJ2-5; 8 bases agree with TRBD1. V shed 4 bases and J 4 bases; nucleotides not matched to a gene: 8. Looked up from germline, CDR1 is MNHNY and CDR2 is SVGAGI (reference sequence). The CDR3 contains 15 residues. The CDR3 coding sequence is TGTGCCAGCAGTTGTGGACAGGGAAAGTTAGAGACCCAGTACTTC. Translating it yields CASSCGQGKLETQYF.

V and J are TRBV11-2 and TRBJ1-4, with TRBD1 matching over 8 bases. The CDR3 consists of 15 residues. V gave up 5 bases and J gave up 3 bases; unmatched junction bases: 5. Germline lookup yields CDR1 SGHAT and CDR2 FQNNGV. CDR3 sequence: CASSPRTGPNEKLFF. The CDR3, as DNA: TGTGCCAGCAGCCCGCGGACAGGGCCTAATGAAAAACTGTTTTTT.